One T cell receptor beta chain is described in this entry. Its antigen is not known. One junction end disagrees with the germline gene, perhaps due to a read error. Repertoires were generated with immunoSEQ multiplex PCR, while TCRdb's copy carries only in-frame clones and drops some. The table lists some 2,500,000 clones, 90% to 95% of them singletons, with 0.36% in the top ten. The data were obtained in a study of shared clonotypes between healthy human individuals. The CDR3 totals 15 residues. CDR1 is MNHEY, CDR2 SMNVEV, per germline (reference sequence). Study donors comprised healthy, HIV-negative adults devoid of recent acute infection or vaccination. The investigators split CD4+ cells into a CD45RA+ naive subset and a CD45RA-negative memory subset. Study-wide results and caveats: Non-shared clonotypes had lower generation probabilities than clonotypes shared by all four sorted-subset donors. Naive subsets, compared against memory subsets, generally had larger estimated richness values.

The genes are TRBV27 and TRBJ1-2, with a tentative D call TRBD1 (6 bases). This TCR was sampled from a man younger than 35 in good health. Some clones in this sample may be carry-over from other donors' samples. Sequences were obtained from naive CD4+ T cells from PBMCs. This sample's subset: CD45RA+ positively selected. DNA of the CDR3: TGTGCCGGCAGAGTGATGGGGGGCGCTGACTATGGCTACACCTTC. Residues: CAGRVMGGADYGYTF.